This TCR beta chain was sequenced in a study of blood T cell repertoires in COVID-19. Study-wide context: In each case, the material was cDNA or gDNA derived from T cells, B-cell-depleted T cells, or PBMCs.

As originally analysed: Reference gene primer amplification gave nucleated cell count estimates. Repertoires were generated with immunoSEQ multiplex PCR, while TCRdb's copy carries only in-frame clones and drops some. V, J and clone size were drawn from that table, and D and trimming were deduced from the DNA. This sample has 200,000 to 250,000 clones, with 83% found just once. The CDR3 has 17 residues. Germline CDR1 MGHRA, CDR2 YSYEKL. V dropped 0 bases and J dropped 8; count of bases not matched to a gene: 10. The genes are TRBV4-1 and TRBJ1-4; 9 nucleotides align to TRBD1. This receptor was taken from a woman in her forties or fifties with acute or convalescent COVID-19. Material for sequencing was peripheral blood. This chain's CDR3 is CASSQDPPGQGGEKLFF. CDR3 in DNA: TGCGCCAGCAGCCAAGATCCACCGGGACAGGGAGGCGAAAAACTGTTTTTT.